The T cell receptor (beta chain) under discussion was sequenced for a study of PD-1 blockade in classical Hodgkin lymphoma. At the level of the study: Nivolumab was given intravenously to patients at 3 mg/kg every 2 weeks. General study findings and limits: As was reported, newly diagnosed patients showed lower baseline TCR diversity than healthy donors did. Patients who responded completely had about the same baseline diversity as newly diagnosed patients.

Sequencing was performed with immunoSEQ multiplex PCR; in TCRdb, only in-frame clones are kept and a portion is missing. The sample consists of around 14,000 clones, 80% to 90% of them appearing once. CDR3 length: 15 amino acids. The ends were cut back, 4 bases at V and 2 bases at J, with 14 bases in the middle. In germline, CDR1 is LGHNA, CDR2 YNFKEQ. Notes on this clone: What it binds is unknown.

No patient escaped relapse after autologous stem cell transplantation, and brentuximab vedotin exposure varied. Relapsed/refractory classical Hodgkin lymphoma patients had complete, partial or progressive responses. Here the sequenced sample was peripheral blood mononuclear cells (PBMCs), taken before the second cycle of nivolumab. The chain combines TRBV4-2 with TRBJ1-2; D might be TRBD1 (6 bases). The TCR sequence derives from a human donor with classical Hodgkin lymphoma. The CDR3: CASSPTGKRNYGYTF. The CDR3 DNA is TGTGCCAGCAGCCCCACAGGGAAAAGGAACTATGGCTACACCTTC.